This TCR beta chain was sequenced in a study of cytomegalovirus exposure and HLA in healthy donors. Overall study results and limits: An apparent linkage of common viral pathogens to several of the most significant clusters emerged in a later analysis. Later analysis revealed greater clonal expansion in HLA-associated TCR beta chains than in equally common others. Some 16,000 TCR beta sequences were associated with HLA alleles at 0.05 false discovery rate in a later analysis.

V lost 5 bases to trimming and J lost 8 bases; unmatched junction nucleotides: 20. Germline CDR1 reads WNHNN; CDR2 reads SYGVQD (reference sequence). The CDR3 is 18 residues long. For this clone: The antigen remains unidentified.

The PCR made use of 60 Vbeta and 13 Jbeta primers. TCRdb's table, derived via immunoSEQ multiplex PCR, lists solely in-frame clones and lacks some. The sample comprises about 240,000 clones, roughly 78% of which are singletons, and about 0.5% rests with the top ten. The gene calls are TRBV10-1 and TRBJ2-1, with 8 bases that match TRBD2. The TCR sequence derives from a boy younger than 18 in good health and CMV-seronegative. The sample consisted of PBMCs. The CDR3 DNA is TGCGCCAGCAGTAGTATGGTGGAGGGACTAGAATCTGGCTATGAGCAGTTCTTC. Its protein is CASSSMVEGLESGYEQFF.